Listed below are T cell receptor beta chains from one sample, sequenced in a study of blood T cell repertoires in COVID-19. The table came from immunoSEQ multiplex PCR; TCRdb's copy has only in-frame clones and leaves some out. The table records over 250,000 clones, 88% of them present only once. Material: PBMCs or T cells enriched from blood (not recorded which). These receptors came from a woman aged 55-75 years in a cohort exposed to, infected with or recovered from COVID-19 (not recorded which). CDR3s include the opening cysteine and the closing phenylalanine or tryptophan. Each record gives: CDR3 protein, clone size, V gene. The size of a clone is reported for some rows only, either as once, few or many, or as a class for expanded clones.

CASSLPGQAHQPQHF,.,TRBV6-4
CASSHGGLVGKTEAFF,.,TRBV5-4
CASSEWASGNTIYF,.,TRBV6-1
CASSVETGDYEQYF,.,TRBV2
CASNSMGGDTGELFF,.,TRBV19
CASSPRTSMADTQYF,.,TRBV19
CASIRGQGGASTDTQYF,.,TRBV28
CASGRASGRAGTDTQYF,.,TRBV11-2
CATSDLTGGLLRQYF,once,TRBV24-1
CASSSLGGGYEQYF,.,TRBV7-8
CASRRAGGPRSSYEQYF,.,TRBV27
CASKSAGEVNEQFF,.,TRBV27
CASSFAGDWNNEQFF,few,TRBV27
CASSSRQLAGNTIYF,.,TRBV28
CASSLERLRGNTIYF,.,TRBV13
CASSWKRGGYNEQFF,.,TRBV7-2
CASRLRTSVNEQFF,.,TRBV28
CASRGTGGIYGYTF,.,TRBV2
CSAGDRVGAFF,.,TRBV20-1
CASSAQSPHGGNQPQHF,.,TRBV3-1/TRBV3-2
CATAAAGSYNEQFF,.,TRBV19
CSIRGTGDYEQYF,.,TRBV29-1
CASSYQGYEQYF,once,TRBV6-2/TRBV6-3
CASSTWRTGYEQYF,.,TRBV5-6
CASGVAGKLNEQFF,once,TRBV27
CSVEDLGGRAYNEQFF,.,TRBV29-1
CASRLQGAGNEQFF,.,TRBV7-9
CASSTDFGGYTF,.,TRBV19
CASSLPLAGGPGFHEQFF,.,TRBV28
CASSAQGSYGYTF,.,TRBV6-2/TRBV6-3
CASSEGTSGRTTDTQYF,.,TRBV10-1
CASSYSSNLGLAGQGFF,.,TRBV6-2/TRBV6-3
CASSLRLAGANTGELFF,once,TRBV5-1
CASSFARDTLNYGYTF,.,TRBV18
CASSDGLNTGELFF,.,TRBV6-5
CSARQDTEAFF,.,TRBV20-1
CASSEKGAGTNIQYF,.,TRBV2
CASSQPGQRYNEQFF,.,TRBV4-1
CASSRDRNTGELFF,.,TRBV6-5
CASSTLDRQAGELFF,few,TRBV19
CASSESVTGGADTQYF,.,TRBV10-1
CASSQDRLYNEQFF,.,TRBV3-1/TRBV3-2
CASSPRTGGGEQYF,.,TRBV7-2
CASRQEAGGLQFF,.,TRBV2
CASSTLSTDTQYF,.,TRBV19
CATSGNTEAFF,.,TRBV10-3
CATSRGDRGVRNEQFF,.,TRBV15
CASIPDRAGETQYF,.,TRBV6-5
CASSHGGQGNEQFF,.,TRBV11-2
CASRSGKGSGRARTDTQYF,once,TRBV27
CASSVAGRENEKLFF,.,TRBV9
CAWSNSDRGQLYRSYNSPLHF,.,TRBV30
CASSFSHYGYTF,.,TRBV28